The T cell receptor (beta chain) under discussion was sequenced for a study of blood T cell repertoires in COVID-19. The wider study: Whether acute or convalescent, the COVID-19 samples came from the United States, Italy and Spain. T cells, B-cell-depleted T cells, or PBMCs supplied cDNA or gDNA.

Source study methods: Reference gene primer amplification yielded estimated nucleated cell counts. TCRdb's copy holds only in-frame clones and misses some; the assay was immunoSEQ multiplex PCR. Clone size and the V and J calls come from that table; the DNA yielded D and trimming. Seen here are some 250,000 clones, roughly nine tenths observed once, and the top ten hold around 6.9%. The germline CDR1 and CDR2 sequences are SQVTM and ANQGSEA. The CDR3 loop spans 13 amino acids. The sequencing sample was made of peripheral blood. This chain joins TRBV29-1 and TRBJ2-1; the D gene is possibly TRBD2 (6 bases). This clonotype was obtained from a man aged 60 to 69 who had recovered from COVID-19. Here the CDR3 DNA reads TGCAGTGCGCGGGGTCTCTCCTACAATGAGCAGTTCTTC. Amino acids: CSARGLSYNEQFF.